Detailed here is one T cell receptor beta chain. What it recognizes is unknown. MiXCR, run by TCRdb on the RT-PCR reads, gives a single entry per CDR3 protein. Among around 160,000 distinct CDR3 sequences listed, under 13% were seen once. The CDR3 is 16 residues long. Germline V gene sequence: CDR1 SGHVS, CDR2 FQNEAQ. V gave up 5 bases and J gave up 2 bases, with 18 bases separating them. This specimen comes from a study of response to subunit inactivated influenza vaccine. Study observations and caveats: It was the authors' suggestion that each seasonal influenza vaccination recruits few new T cells.

The specimen comprised non-naive T cells sorted from PBMCs, sampled more than 35 days after vaccination. V usage is TRBV7-8 and J usage is TRBJ1-1; D ambiguous. This sequence originates from a man aged 45 to 65 who received an inactivated influenza vaccine. The CDR3 spells CASSPSAWARNTEAFF. CDR3 nucleotides: TGTGCCAGCAGCCCCTCCGCATGGGCGCGAAACACTGAAGCTTTCTTT.